The entry that follows covers one T cell receptor (beta chain) sequence. Its antigen is currently unknown. This specimen comes from a study of neoadjuvant nivolumab and ipilimumab in lung cancer. Broader study findings: From pretherapy to surgery, tumor richness and clonality rose with dual therapy.

Looked up from germline, CDR1 is SGHTA and CDR2 is FQGNSA. Germline trimming cut 4 bases from V and 10 bases from J; bases unmatched to any gene: 6. This CDR3 has 13 amino acids. Profiling relied on immunoSEQ multiplex PCR, and the TCRdb table lists in-frame clones only, not all of them. The repertoire holds about 27,000 clones, with more than 75% as singletons. The TCR sequence derives from an adult with non-small cell lung cancer. This material consisted of tumor tissue, taken after neoadjuvant nivolumab, alone or with ipilimumab, at or shortly before surgery. The rearrangement joins TRBV7-2 to TRBJ2-1; 8 positions match TRBD1. The CDR3 is CASSSDRGGEQFF. In DNA form, the CDR3 reads TGTGCCAGCAGCTCCGACAGGGGTGGGGAGCAGTTCTTC.